This TCR beta chain was sequenced in a study of regulatory T cells in long-lasting Graves disease. Notes on the study in general: It was in persistent disease that TRBV28, TRBJ1-2 and TRBJ2-5 were favored.

After removal of 1 base from V and 5 bases from J, the junction contained 9 bases not matched to a gene. The CDR3 spans 16 residues. The germline V gene has CDR1 SGHRS and CDR2 YFSETQ. Time point of the sample: newly diagnosed GD, antithyroid drugs for less than 3 months. PBMC-derived RNA was used for the TCR library. Building of the TCR beta libraries involved iRepertoire HTBI primers and Arm-PCR of CDR3 regions. Each CDR3 protein is one row after TCRdb ran MiXCR on the multiplex PCR reads. Of about 440,000 distinct CDR3 sequences listed, about 15% were seen once; the top ten hold 15% to 20%. This clonotype was detected only a few times. Its antigen remains unidentified. The same data also contributed to another study, on T cells in Graves' hyperthyroidism and ophthalmopathy.

This receptor was identified in a woman between 25 and 40 years old with Graves disease. Sample: peripheral blood mononuclear cells (PBMCs), taken at new diagnosis, from a patient treated with antithyroid drugs. This chain links TRBV5-1 with TRBJ2-7; 10 nucleotides match TRBD2. CDR3 in amino acids: CASSLRSGRALNEQYF. The CDR3 DNA sequence: TGCGCCAGCAGCTTGCGAAGCGGGAGGGCTTTGAACGAGCAGTACTTC.